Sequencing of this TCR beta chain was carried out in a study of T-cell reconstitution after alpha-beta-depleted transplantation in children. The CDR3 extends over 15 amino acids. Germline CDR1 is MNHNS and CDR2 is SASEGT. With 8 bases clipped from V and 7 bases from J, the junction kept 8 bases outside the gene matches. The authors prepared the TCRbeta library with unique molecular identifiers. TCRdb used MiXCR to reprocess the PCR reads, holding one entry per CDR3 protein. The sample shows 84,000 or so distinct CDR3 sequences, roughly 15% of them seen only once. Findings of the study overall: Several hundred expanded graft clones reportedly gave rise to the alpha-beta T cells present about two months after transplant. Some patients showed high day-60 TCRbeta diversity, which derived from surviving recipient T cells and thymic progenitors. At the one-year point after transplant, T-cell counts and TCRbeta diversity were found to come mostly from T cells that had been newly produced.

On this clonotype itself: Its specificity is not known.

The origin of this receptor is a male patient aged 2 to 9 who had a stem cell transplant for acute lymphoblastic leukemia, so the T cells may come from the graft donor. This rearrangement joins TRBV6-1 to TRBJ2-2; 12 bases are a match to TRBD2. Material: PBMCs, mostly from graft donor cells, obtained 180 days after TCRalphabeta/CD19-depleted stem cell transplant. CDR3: CASLSLAGGGGELFF. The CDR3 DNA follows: TGTGCCAGCCTATCACTAGCGGGGGGCGGCGGGGAGCTGTTTTTT.